The clone carrying this TCR beta chain appeared many times. Antigen: not known. The missing CDR3 end, 3 residues past where the read stops, is filled in from the germline J gene. The sample originates from a study of T cell clonality in common variable immunodeficiency. Overall study results and limits: Repertoire-complication correlations in CVID were limited by patient heterogeneity. CVID subjects had higher TCRbeta clonality than healthy controls, most marked in about a third.

Blood samples were heparinized, about 5 to 9 ml per donor. There are 15 residues in the CDR3. CDR1 SGHRS and CDR2 YFSETQ come from the germline V gene. V was clipped by 0 bases and J by 4 bases; unmatched bases: 5. CVID and control samples used equivalent genomic DNA input. Clones were read by immunoSEQ multiplex PCR, and TCRdb kept only the in-frame ones, dropping some. This record lists tens of thousands of clones, none seen once only, and the top ten clones contain around 2%. What was sequenced was peripheral blood mononuclear cells. The chain employs TRBV5-1 and TRBJ1-1; 8 bases line up with TRBD1. The source of this sequence is a person aged 18 to 75 in good health. Incomplete CDR3 DNA: TGCGCCAGCAGCTTGGAAATCACAGGGGGCACTGAA. Translated: CASSLEITGGTE. In full, the CDR3 reads CASSLEITGGTEAFF.